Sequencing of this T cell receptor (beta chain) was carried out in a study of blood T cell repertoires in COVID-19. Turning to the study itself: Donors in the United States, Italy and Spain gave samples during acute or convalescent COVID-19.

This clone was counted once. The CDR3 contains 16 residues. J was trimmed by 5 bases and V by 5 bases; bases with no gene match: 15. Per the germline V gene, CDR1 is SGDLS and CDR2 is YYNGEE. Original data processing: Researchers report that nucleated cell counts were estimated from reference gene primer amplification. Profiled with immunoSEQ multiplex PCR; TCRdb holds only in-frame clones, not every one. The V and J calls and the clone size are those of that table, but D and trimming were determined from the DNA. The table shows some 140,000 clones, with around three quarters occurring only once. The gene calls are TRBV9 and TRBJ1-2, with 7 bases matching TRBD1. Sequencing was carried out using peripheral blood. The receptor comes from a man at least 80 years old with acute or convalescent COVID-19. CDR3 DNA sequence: TGTGCCAGCAGTCAACGTCAGACAGGGCGGGATTATGGCTACACCTTC. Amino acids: CASSQRQTGRDYGYTF. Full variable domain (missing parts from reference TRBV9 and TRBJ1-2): DSGVTQTPKHLITATGQRVTLRCSPRSGDLSVYWYQQSLDQGLQFLIQYYNGEERAKGNILERFSAQQFPDLHSELNLSSLELGDSALYFCASSQRQTGRDYGYTFGSGTRLTVV.